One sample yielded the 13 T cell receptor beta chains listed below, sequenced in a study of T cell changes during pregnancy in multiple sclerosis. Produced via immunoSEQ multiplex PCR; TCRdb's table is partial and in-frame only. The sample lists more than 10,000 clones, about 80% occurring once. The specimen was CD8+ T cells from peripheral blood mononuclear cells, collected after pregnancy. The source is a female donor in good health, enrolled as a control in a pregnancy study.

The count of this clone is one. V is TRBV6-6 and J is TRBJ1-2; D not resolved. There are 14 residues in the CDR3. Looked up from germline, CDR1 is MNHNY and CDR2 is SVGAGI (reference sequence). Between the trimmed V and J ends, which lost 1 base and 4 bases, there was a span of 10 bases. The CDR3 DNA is TGTGCCAGCAGTTACTTTGAAGGGAGCTATGGCTACACCTTC. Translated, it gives CASSYFEGSYGYTF.

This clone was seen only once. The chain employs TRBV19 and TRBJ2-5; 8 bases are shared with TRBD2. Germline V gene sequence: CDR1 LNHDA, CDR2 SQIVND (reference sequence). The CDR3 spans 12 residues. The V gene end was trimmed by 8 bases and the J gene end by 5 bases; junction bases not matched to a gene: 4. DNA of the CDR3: TGTGCCAGTTCGGGGGGGCCCGAGACCCAGTACTTC. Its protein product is CASSGGPETQYF. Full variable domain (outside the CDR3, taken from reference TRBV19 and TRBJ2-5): DGGITQSPKYLFRKEGQNVTLSCEQNLNHDAMYWYRQDPGQGLRLIYYSQIVNDFQKGDIAEGYSVSREKKESFPLTVTSAQKNPTAFYLCASSGGPETQYFGPGTRLLVL.

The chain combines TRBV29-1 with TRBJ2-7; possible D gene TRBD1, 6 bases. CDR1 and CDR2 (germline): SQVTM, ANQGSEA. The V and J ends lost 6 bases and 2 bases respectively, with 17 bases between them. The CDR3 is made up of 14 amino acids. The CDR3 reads CSVFTDRSTYEQYF. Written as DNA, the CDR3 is TGCAGCGTATTCACCGACAGGTCGACCTACGAGCAGTACTTC.

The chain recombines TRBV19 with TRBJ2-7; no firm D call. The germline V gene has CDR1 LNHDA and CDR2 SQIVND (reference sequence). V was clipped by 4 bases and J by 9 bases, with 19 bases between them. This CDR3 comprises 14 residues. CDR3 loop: CASSTTPNLVAQYF. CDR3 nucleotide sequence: TGTGCCAGTAGTACCACCCCCAATCTGGTGGCGCAGTACTTC.

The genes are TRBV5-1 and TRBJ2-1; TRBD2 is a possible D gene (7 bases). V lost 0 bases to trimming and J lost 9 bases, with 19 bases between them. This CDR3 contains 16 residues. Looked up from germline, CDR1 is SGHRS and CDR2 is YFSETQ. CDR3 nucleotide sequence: TGCGCCAGCAGCTTGGCCACGGGGGGCCTTACCTCTGAGCAGTTCTTC. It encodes CASSLATGGLTSEQFF.

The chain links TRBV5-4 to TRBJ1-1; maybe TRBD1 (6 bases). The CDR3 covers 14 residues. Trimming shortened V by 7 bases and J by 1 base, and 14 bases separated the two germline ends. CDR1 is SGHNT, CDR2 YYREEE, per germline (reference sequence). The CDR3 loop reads CASVEDSPNTEAFF. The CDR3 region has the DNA TGTGCCAGCGTGGAGGACAGCCCGAACACTGAAGCTTTCTTT.

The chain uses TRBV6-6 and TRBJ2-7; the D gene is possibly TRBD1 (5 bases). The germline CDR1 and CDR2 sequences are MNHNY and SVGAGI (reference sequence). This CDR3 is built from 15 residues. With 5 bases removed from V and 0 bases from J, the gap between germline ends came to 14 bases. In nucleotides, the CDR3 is TGTGCCAGCAGTGGCCAGGGCGACGACTCCTACGAGCAGTACTTC. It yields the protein CASSGQGDDSYEQYF.

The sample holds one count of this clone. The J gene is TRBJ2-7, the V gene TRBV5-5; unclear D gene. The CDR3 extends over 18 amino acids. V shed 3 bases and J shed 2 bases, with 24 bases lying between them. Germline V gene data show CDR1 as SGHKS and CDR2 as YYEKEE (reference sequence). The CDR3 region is CASSYSKIDRVTAYEQYF. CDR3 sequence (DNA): TGTGCCAGCAGCTACTCCAAGATTGATCGGGTGACCGCCTACGAGCAGTACTTC.

The CDR3 DNA is TGCAGCGTTGAATGGGTAGCGGGAGTAGTCCCCTACAATGAGCAGTTCTTC. Translated, it gives CSVEWVAGVVPYNEQFF. V is TRBV29-1 and J is TRBJ2-1; TRBD2 matches at 9 bases. The trim removed 2 bases at V and 2 bases at J, leaving 10 bases unmatched. The CDR3 sequence is 17 residues long. Per germline, CDR1 SQVTM and CDR2 ANQGSEA.

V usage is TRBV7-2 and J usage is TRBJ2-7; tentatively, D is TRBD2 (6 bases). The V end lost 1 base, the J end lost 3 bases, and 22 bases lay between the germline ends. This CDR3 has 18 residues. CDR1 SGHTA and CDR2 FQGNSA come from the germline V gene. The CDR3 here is CASSLESSFVGGSYEQYF. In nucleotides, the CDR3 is TGTGCCAGCAGCTTAGAATCTAGTTTCGTTGGGGGGAGCTACGAGCAGTACTTC.

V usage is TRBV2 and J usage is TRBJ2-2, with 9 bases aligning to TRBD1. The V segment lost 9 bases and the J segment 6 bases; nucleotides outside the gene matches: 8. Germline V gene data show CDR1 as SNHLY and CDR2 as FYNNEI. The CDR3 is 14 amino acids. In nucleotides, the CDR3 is TGTGCCAGGAAGCACAGGGGGCGAGCCGGGGAGCTGTTTTTT. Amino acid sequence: CARKHRGRAGELFF.

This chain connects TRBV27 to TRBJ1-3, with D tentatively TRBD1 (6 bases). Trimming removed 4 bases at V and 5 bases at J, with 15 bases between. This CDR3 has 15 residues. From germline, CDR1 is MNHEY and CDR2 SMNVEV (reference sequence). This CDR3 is CASSSPSQGRNTIYF. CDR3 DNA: TGTGCCAGCAGTTCTCCATCACAGGGCAGAAACACCATATATTTT.

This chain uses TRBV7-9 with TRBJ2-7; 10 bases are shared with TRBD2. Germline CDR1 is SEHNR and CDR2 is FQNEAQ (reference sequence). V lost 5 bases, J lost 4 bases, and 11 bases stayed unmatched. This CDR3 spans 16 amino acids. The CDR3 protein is CASSPSPGLADYEQYF. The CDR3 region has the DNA TGTGCCAGCAGCCCTTCGCCCGGACTAGCGGATTACGAGCAGTACTTC. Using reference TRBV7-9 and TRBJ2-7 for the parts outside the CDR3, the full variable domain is DTGVSQNPRHKITKRGQNVTFRCDPISEHNRLYWYRQTLGQGPEFLTYFQNEAQLEKSRLLSDRFSAERPKGSFSTLEIQRTEQGDSAMYLCASSPSPGLADYEQYFGPGTRLTVT.